This T cell receptor (beta chain) was documented in a study of blood T cell repertoires in COVID-19. Looking at the study overall: Material from acute and convalescent COVID-19 was sourced from the United States, Italy and Spain. Sources were T cells, B-cell-depleted T cells, or PBMCs; the material itself was cDNA or gDNA.

Under the authors' procedure: Amplified reference gene primers provided the basis for estimating nucleated cell counts. Some clones are missing from TCRdb's copy, which holds only in-frame ones; the method was immunoSEQ multiplex PCR. Clonal size and the V and J genes are those of that table, whereas D and trimming came from the DNA. The sample gives roughly 62,000 clones, approximately 82% of which show up once; over 3.5% is in the top ten. The CDR3 is 17 amino acids. CDR1 and CDR2 from the germline V gene are MGHRA and YSYEKL. V lost 1 base and J 4 bases, leaving 14 bases between the germline ends.

The rearrangement joins TRBV4-1 to TRBJ1-6; perhaps TRBD1 as D (5 bases). The source material was peripheral blood. The source of this sequence is a man aged 55 to 69 with acute or convalescent COVID-19. The CDR3 here is CASSQALRGGYNSPLHF. The DNA of the CDR3 is TGCGCCAGCAGCCAAGCCCTGCGGGGGGGATATAATTCACCCCTCCACTTT.